Listed here is a single T cell receptor beta chain. Its specificity is unknown. The CDR3 length is 17 residues. Deletions cut 0 bases from V and 5 bases from J, with 16 bases between. Germline V gene lookup returns CDR1 LNHNV and CDR2 YYDKDF (reference sequence). The Oncomine TCR Beta short-read assay was what sequenced the DNA obtained from cultured CD4+ T cells. TCRdb ran MiXCR on the PCR reads and lists one entry per CDR3 protein. This table has 5,600 or so distinct CDR3 sequences, about 30% appearing once. These data are taken from a study of vaccination and CD4 T cells after COVID-19. Treatment given: approximately nine-day PBMC culture with coronavirus spike peptide pools or control peptides (ViraFEST assay). The ViraFEST method relied on peptide pools to expand antigen-specific T cells, followed by TCR sequencing.

V and J are TRBV15 and TRBJ2-2; D not certain. Sequenced material: CD4+ T cells from blood, cultured in vitro, taken after SARS-CoV-2 vaccination. The receptor was derived from a human donor who had recovered from COVID-19. CDR3 bases: TGTGCCACCAGCAGAGATTCAGCTGTGCGGATGACCGGGGAGCTGTTTTTT. Its protein is CATSRDSAVRMTGELFF.